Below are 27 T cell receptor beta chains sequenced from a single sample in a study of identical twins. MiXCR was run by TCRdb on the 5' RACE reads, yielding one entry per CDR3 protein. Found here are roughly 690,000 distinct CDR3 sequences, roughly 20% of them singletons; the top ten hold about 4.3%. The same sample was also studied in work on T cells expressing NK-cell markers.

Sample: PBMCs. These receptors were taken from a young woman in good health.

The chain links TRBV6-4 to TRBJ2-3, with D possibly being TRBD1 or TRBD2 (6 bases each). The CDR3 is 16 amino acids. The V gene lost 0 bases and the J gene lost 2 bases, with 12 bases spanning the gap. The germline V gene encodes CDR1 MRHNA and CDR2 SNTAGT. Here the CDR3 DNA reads TGTGCCAGCAGTGACTCGAAGAGGGGGGCCACAGATACGCAGTATTTT. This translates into CASSDSKRGATDTQYF.

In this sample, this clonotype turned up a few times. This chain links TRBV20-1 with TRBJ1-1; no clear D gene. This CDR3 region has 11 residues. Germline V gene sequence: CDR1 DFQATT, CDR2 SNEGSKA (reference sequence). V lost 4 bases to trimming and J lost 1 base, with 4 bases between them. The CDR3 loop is CSAIGNTEAFF. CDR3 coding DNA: TGCAGTGCTATCGGGAACACTGAAGCTTTCTTT.

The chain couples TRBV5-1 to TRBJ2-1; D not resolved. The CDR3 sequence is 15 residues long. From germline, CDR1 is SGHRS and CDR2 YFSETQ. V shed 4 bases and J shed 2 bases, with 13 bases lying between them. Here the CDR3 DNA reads TGCGCCAGCAGCCCGGCCGCAGGCGCCTACAATGAGCAGTTCTTC. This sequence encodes CASSPAAGAYNEQFF.

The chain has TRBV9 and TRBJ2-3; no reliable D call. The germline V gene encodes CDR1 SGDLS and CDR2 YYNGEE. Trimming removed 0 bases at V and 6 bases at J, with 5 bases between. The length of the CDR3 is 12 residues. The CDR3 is CASSVGKDTQYF. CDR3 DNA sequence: TGTGCCAGCAGCGTAGGCAAGGATACGCAGTATTTT.

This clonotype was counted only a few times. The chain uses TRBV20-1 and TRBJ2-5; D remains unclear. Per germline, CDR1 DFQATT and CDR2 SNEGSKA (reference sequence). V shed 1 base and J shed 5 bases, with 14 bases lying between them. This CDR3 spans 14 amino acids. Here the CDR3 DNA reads TGCAGTGCTAGAGGTCCGACAAACGGGGAGACCCAGTACTTC. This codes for CSARGPTNGETQYF.

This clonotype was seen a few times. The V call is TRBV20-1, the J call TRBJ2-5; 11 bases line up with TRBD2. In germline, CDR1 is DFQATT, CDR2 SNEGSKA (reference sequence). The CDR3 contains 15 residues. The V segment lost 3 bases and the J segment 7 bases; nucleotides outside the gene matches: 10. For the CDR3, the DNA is TGCAGTGCTAGGAGCCCGGGGCTAGCGGGGGGGACCCAGTACTTC. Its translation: CSARSPGLAGGTQYF.

CDR3 in DNA: TGTGCCAGCAGCACCTGGACAGGTGTACAATACGAGCAGTACTTC. Encoded protein: CASSTWTGVQYEQYF. This chain connects TRBV5-5 to TRBJ2-7; 7 nucleotides align to TRBD1. CDR3 size: 15 residues. The V segment lost 4 bases and the J segment 4 bases; nucleotides outside the gene matches: 11. The germline gives CDR1 SGHKS, CDR2 YYEKEE (reference sequence).

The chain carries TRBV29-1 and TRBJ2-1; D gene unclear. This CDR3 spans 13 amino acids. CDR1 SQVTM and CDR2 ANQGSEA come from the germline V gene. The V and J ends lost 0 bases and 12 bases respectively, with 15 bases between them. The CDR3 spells CSVEDSRLFGQFF. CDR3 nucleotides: TGCAGCGTTGAAGATTCCCGGCTTTTCGGGCAGTTCTTC.

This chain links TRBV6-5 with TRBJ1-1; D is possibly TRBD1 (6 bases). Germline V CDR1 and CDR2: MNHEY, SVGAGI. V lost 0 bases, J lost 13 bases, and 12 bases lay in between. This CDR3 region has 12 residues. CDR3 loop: CASSYSTGLVFF. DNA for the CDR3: TGTGCCAGCAGTTACTCGACAGGATTAGTTTTCTTT.

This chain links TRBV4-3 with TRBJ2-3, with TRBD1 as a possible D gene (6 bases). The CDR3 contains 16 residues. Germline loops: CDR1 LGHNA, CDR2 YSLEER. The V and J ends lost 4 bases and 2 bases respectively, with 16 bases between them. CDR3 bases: TGCGCCAGCAGCCCGGGGACAATGGGAGACACAGATACGCAGTATTTT. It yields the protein CASSPGTMGDTDTQYF.

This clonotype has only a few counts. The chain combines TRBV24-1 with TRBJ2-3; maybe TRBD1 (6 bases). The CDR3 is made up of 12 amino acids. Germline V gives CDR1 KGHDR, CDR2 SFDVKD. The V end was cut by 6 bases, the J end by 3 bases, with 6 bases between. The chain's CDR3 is CATSTGTDTQYF. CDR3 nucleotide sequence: TGTGCCACCAGTACAGGGACAGATACGCAGTATTTT.

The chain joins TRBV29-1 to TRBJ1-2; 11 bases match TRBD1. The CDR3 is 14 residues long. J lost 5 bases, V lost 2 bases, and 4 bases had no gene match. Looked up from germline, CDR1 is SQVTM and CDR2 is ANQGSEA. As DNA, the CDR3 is TGCAGCGTTGAACTCGGGACAGGGGGTTATGGCTACACCTTC. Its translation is CSVELGTGGYGYTF.

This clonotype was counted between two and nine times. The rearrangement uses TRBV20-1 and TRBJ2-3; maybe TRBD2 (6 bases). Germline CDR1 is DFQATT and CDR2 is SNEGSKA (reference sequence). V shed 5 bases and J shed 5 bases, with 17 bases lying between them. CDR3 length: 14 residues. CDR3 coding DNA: TGCAGTGCTCCCCCTCCGGGGGTCGGAGATACGCAGTATTTT. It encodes CSAPPPGVGDTQYF.

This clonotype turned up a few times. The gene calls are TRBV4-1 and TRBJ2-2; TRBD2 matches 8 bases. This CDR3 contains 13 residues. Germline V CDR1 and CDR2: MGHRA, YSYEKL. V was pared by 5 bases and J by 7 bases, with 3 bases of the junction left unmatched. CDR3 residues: CASSFSGNGELFF. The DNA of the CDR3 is TGCGCCAGCAGCTTTAGCGGGAACGGGGAGCTGTTTTTT.

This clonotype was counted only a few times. This chain's CDR3 is CASSFGLNTGELFF. The DNA of the CDR3 is TGTGCCAGCAGTTTCGGGTTGAACACCGGGGAGCTGTTTTTT. The rearrangement uses TRBV27 and TRBJ2-2; D uncertain. Trimming took off 3 bases at V and 1 base at J, with 6 bases between the two ends. Germline CDR1 MNHEY, CDR2 SMNVEV (reference sequence). This CDR3 is 14 amino acids long.

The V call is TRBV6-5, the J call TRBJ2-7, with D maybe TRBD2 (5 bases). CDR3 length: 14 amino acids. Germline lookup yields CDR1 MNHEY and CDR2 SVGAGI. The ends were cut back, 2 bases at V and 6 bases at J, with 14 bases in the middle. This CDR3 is CASSYPFSGSEQYF. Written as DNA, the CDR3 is TGTGCCAGCAGTTACCCCTTTTCGGGGTCCGAGCAGTACTTC.

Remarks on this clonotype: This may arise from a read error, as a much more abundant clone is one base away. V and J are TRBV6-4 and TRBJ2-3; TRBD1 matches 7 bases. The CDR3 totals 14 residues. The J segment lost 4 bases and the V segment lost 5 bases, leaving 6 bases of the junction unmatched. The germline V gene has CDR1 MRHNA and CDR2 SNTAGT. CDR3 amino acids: CASSPTGLPDTQYF. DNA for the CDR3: TGTGCCAGCAGTCCGACAGGGTTACCAGATACGCAGTATTTT.

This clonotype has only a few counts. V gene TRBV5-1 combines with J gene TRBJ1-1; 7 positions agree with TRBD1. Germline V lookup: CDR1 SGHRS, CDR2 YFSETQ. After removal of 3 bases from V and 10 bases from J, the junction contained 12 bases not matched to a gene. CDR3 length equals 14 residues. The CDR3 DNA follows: TGCGCCAGCAGCTCTCTGGAGGGGGCCGCTGGAGCTTTCTTT. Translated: CASSSLEGAAGAFF.

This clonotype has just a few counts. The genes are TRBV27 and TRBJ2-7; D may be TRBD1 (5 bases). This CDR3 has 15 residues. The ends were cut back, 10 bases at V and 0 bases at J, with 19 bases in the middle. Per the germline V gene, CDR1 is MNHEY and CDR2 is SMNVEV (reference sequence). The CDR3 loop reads CATKRTRQNSYEQYF. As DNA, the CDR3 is TGTGCCACCAAACGAACCCGACAGAACTCCTACGAGCAGTACTTC.

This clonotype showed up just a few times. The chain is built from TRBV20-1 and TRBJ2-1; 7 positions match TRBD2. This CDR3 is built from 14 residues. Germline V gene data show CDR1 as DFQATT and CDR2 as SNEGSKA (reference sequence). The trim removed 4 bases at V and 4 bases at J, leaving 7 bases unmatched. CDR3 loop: CSATREMIYNEQFF. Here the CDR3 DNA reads TGCAGTGCTACGCGGGAGATGATATACAATGAGCAGTTCTTC.

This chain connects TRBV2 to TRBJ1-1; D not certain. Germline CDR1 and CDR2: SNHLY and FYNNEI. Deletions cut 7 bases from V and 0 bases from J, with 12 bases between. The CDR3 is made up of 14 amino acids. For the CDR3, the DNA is TGTGCCAGCACGCAGGACGGTATGAACACTGAAGCTTTCTTT. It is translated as CASTQDGMNTEAFF.

The CDR3 coding sequence is TGCAGTGCTAGAGGGGTGGGAGTCTTGACAGATACGCAGTATTTT. Its translation: CSARGVGVLTDTQYF. The gene calls are TRBV20-1 and TRBJ2-3, with D maybe TRBD2 (5 bases). The V and J ends lost 1 base and 3 bases respectively, with 14 bases between them. The CDR3 length is 15 residues. From germline, CDR1 is DFQATT and CDR2 SNEGSKA (reference sequence).

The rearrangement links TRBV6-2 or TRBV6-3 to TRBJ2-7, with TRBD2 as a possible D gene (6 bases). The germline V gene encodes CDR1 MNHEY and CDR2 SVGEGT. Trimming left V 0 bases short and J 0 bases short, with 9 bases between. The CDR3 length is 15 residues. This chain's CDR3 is CASSYSPTSSYEQYF. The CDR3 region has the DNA TGTGCCAGCAGTTACTCACCGACTAGCTCCTACGAGCAGTACTTC.

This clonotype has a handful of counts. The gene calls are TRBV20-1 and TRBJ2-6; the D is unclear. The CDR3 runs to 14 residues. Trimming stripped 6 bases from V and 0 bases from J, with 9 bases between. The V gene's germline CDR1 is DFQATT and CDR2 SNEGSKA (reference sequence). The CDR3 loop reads CSAVGNSGANVLTF. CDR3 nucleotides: TGCAGTGCCGTAGGAAACTCTGGGGCCAACGTCCTGACTTTC.

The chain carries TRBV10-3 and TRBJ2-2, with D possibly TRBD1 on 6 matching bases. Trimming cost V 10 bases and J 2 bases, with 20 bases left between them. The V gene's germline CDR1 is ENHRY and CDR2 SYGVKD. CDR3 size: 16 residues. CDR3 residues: CATGHRDPSNTGELFF. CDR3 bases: TGTGCCACCGGACACAGGGACCCTAGCAACACCGGGGAGCTGTTTTTT.

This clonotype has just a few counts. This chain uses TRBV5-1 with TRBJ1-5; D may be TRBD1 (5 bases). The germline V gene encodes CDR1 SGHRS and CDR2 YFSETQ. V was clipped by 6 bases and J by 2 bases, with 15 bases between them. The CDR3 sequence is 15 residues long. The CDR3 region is CASNRSRVGNQPQHF. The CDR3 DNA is TGCGCCAGCAACCGTTCCAGGGTTGGCAATCAGCCCCAGCATTTT.

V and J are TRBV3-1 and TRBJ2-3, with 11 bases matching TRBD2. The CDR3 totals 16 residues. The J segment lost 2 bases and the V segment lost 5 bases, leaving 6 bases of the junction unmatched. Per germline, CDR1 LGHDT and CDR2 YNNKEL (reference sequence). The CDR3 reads CASSWGLADNTDTQYF. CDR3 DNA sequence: TGTGCCAGCAGCTGGGGACTAGCGGATAACACAGATACGCAGTATTTT.